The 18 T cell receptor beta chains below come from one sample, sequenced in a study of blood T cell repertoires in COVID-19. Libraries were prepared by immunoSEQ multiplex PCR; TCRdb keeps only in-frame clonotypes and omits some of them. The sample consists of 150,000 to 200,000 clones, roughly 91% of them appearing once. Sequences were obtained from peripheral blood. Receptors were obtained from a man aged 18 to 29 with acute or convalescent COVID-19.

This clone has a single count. CDR3 in DNA: TGTGCCAGCACAGGCCCGACAGGGGCCTACGAGCAGTACTTC. Its translation: CASTGPTGAYEQYF. This rearrangement joins TRBV6-5 to TRBJ2-7; 8 bases align to TRBD1. This CDR3 has 14 residues. V trimming: 7 bases; J trimming: 2 bases; junction bases outside the gene matches: 7. The germline V gene has CDR1 MNHEY and CDR2 SVGAGI.

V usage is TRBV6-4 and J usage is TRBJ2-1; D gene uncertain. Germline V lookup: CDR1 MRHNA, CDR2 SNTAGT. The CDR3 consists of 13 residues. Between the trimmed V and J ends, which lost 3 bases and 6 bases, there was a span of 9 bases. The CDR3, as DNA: TGTGCCAGCAGTGATTGGGCAGCCAATGAGCAGTTCTTC. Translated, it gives CASSDWAANEQFF.

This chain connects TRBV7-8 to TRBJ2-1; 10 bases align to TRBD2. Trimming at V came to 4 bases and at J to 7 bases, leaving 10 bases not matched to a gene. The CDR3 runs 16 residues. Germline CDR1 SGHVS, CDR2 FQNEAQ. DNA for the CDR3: TGTGCCAGCAGCTCCTTAGCGGGAGGCTCGAGAAATGAGCAGTTCTTC. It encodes CASSSLAGGSRNEQFF.

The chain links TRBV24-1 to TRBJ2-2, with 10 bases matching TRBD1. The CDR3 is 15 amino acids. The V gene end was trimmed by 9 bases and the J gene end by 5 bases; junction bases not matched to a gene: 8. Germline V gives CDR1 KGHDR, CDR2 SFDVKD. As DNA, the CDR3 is TGTGCCACCTCTGAAGGACAGGGGGAGACCGGGGAGCTGTTTTTT. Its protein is CATSEGQGETGELFF.

The CDR3 DNA reads as TGTGCCCTTAGGACAGGAGAAGCTTTCTTT. Encoded protein: CALRTGEAFF. This chain connects TRBV7-9 to TRBJ1-1, with 7 nucleotides matching TRBD1. The germline CDR1 and CDR2 sequences are SEHNR and FQNEAQ (reference sequence). CDR3 size: 10 residues. With V trimmed by 11 bases and J by 8 bases, 5 bases remained unmatched.

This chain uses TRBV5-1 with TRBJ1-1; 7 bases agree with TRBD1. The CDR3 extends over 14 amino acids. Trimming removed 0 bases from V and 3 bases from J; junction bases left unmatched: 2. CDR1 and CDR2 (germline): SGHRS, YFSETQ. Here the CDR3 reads CASSLDRGHTEAFF. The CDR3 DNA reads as TGCGCCAGCAGCTTGGACAGGGGCCACACTGAAGCTTTCTTT.

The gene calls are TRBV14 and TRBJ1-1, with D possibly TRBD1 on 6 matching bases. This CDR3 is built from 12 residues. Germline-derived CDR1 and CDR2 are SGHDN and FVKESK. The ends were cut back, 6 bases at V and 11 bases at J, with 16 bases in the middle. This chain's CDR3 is CASRTSGGAAFF. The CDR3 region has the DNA TGTGCCAGCAGAACCTCTGGGGGGGCGGCTTTCTTT.

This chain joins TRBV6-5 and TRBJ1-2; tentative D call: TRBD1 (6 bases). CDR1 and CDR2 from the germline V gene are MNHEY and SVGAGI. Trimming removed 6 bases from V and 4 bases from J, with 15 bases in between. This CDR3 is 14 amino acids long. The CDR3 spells CASRSRGASYGYTF. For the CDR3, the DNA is TGTGCCAGCAGGTCCCGGGGGGCCTCCTATGGCTACACCTTC.

The CDR3 region has the DNA TGTGCCAGCAGCGTAGTACCTAGAGAAAACGAAGCTTTCTTT. Amino acids: CASSVVPRENEAFF. The rearrangement uses TRBV9 and TRBJ1-1; unclear D gene. The V gene's germline CDR1 is SGDLS and CDR2 YYNGEE. CDR3 length: 14 residues. Between the trimmed V and J ends, which lost 0 bases and 8 bases, there was a span of 14 bases.

CDR3: CASSFDRGTEAFF. CDR3 nucleotide sequence: TGTGCCAGCAGCTTCGACAGGGGCACTGAAGCTTTCTTT. V gene TRBV7-2 combines with J gene TRBJ1-1, with 8 bases lining up with TRBD1. CDR3 length equals 13 residues. Per the germline V gene, CDR1 is SGHTA and CDR2 is FQGNSA. After removal of 3 bases from V and 4 bases from J, the junction contained 1 base not matched to a gene.

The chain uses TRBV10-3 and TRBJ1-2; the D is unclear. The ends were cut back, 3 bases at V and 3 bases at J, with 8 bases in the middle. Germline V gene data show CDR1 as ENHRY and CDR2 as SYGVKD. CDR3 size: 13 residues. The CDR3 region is CAISDGQDYGYTF. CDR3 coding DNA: TGTGCCATCAGTGATGGTCAGGACTATGGCTACACCTTC.

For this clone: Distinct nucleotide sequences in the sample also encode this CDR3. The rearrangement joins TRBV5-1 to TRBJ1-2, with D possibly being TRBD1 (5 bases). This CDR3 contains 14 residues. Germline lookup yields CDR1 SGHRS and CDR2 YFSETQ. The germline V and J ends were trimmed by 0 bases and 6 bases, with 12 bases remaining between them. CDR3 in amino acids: CASSLDGQGDGYTF. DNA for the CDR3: TGCGCCAGCAGCTTGGATGGGCAGGGTGATGGCTACACCTTC. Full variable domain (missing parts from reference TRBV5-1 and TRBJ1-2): KAGVTQTPRYLIKTRGQQVTLSCSPISGHRSVSWYQQTPGQGLQFLFEYFSETQRNKGNFPGRFSGRQFSNSRSEMNVSTLELGDSALYLCASSLDGQGDGYTFGSGTRLTVV.

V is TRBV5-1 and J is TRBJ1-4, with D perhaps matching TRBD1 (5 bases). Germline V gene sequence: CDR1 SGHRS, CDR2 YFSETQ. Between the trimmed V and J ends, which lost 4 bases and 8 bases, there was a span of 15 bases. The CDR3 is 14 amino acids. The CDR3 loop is CASSHRQSGEKLFF. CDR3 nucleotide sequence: TGCGCCAGCAGCCACCGACAGTCCGGAGAAAAACTGTTTTTT.

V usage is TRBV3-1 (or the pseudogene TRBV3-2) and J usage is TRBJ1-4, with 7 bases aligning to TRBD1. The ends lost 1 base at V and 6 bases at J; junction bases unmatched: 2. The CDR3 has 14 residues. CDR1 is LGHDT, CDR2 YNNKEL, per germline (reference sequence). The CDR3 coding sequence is TGTGCCAGCAGCCAAGGACAGGGCTATGAAAAACTGTTTTTT. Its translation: CASSQGQGYEKLFF.

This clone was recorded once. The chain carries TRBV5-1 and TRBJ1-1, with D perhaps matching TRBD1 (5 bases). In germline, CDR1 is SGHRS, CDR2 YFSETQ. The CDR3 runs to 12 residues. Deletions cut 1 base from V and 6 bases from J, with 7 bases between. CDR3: CASSLSGPEAFF. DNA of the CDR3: TGCGCCAGCAGCTTGTCAGGGCCTGAAGCTTTCTTT. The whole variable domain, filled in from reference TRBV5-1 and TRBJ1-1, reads KAGVTQTPRYLIKTRGQQVTLSCSPISGHRSVSWYQQTPGQGLQFLFEYFSETQRNKGNFPGRFSGRQFSNSRSEMNVSTLELGDSALYLCASSLSGPEAFFGQGTRLTVV.

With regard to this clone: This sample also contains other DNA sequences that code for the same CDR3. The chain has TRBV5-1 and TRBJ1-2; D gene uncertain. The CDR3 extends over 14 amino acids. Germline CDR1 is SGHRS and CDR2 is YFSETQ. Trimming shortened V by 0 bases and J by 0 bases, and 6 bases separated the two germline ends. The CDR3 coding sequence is TGCGCCAGCAGCTTGGACAGAGCTAACTATGGCTACACCTTC. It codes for CASSLDRANYGYTF.

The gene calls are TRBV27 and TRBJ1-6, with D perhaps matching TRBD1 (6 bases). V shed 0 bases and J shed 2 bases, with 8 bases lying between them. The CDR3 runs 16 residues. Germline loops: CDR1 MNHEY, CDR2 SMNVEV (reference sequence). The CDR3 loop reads CASSLSDRTYNSPLHF. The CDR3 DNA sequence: TGTGCCAGCAGTTTATCCGACAGGACCTATAATTCACCCCTCCACTTT.

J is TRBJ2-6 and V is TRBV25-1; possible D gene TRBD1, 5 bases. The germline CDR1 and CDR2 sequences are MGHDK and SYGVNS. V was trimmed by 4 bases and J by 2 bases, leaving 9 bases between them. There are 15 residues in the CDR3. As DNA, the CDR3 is TGTGCCAGCAGTGCCAAGGGGACTGGGGCCAACGTCCTGACTTTC. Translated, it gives CASSAKGTGANVLTF.